This T cell receptor (beta chain) derives from a study of beta chain features in type 1 diabetes. Study overall: Sorted cells, 107,917,701 in number, were examined across all samples. The study, taken as a whole, reports: Within each of all four CD4+ subsets, Type 1 diabetes patients had TCRB CDR3s that were moderately but significantly shorter. A greater similarity of naive, central memory and Treg TCRB repertoires was seen among patients than among healthy donors. VDJ junctions in type 1 diabetes patients carried more deletions and fewer insertions. cDNA-based reads could over-represent cells with high TCR expression.

Expressed TCRB transcripts were sequenced because the isolated RNA had all been reverse transcribed beforehand. Measured with immunoSEQ multiplex PCR; TCRdb has only the in-frame clones, and not every one. The top ten hold roughly 0.58% of the sample, which has more than 95,000 clones, 25% to 35% seen once. Germline CDR1 LNHDA, CDR2 SQIVND (reference sequence). The V end lost 6 bases, the J end lost 1 base, and 16 bases lay between the germline ends. The CDR3 has 16 amino acids. Remarks on this clone: Its target is unknown.

Sequencing was done on a sample of central memory CD4+ T cells from blood. The J gene is TRBJ1-5, the V gene TRBV19; D is possibly TRBD1 (5 bases). This TCR derives from a woman aged 18-29 years with type 1 diabetes. CDR3 residues: CASSKYGTTSNQPQHF. In nucleotides, the CDR3 is TGTGCCAGTAGCAAGTATGGGACTACGAGCAATCAGCCCCAGCATTTT.